This is a list of T cell receptor beta chains from one sample in a study of blood T cell repertoires in COVID-19. TCRdb keeps only in-frame clones here, not all; method: immunoSEQ multiplex PCR. The sample has 310,000 or so clones, about 90% seen once. The sequencing sample was made of PBMCs or T cells enriched from blood (not recorded which). The receptors here all came from a woman under 30 with acute COVID-19. Each CDR3 is given with its conserved first and last residue. A D gene is named only where the DNA matches it firmly. Clone size is not always given. Where it is, it says once, few, many or a class for expanded clones.

J gene | clone size | V gene | D gene | CDR3 DNA | CDR3 protein
TRBJ2-1 | NA | TRBV29-1 | NA | TGCAGCGTTAAACAGGGCAGGACCTCCAATGAGCAGTTCTTC | CSVKQGRTSNEQFF
TRBJ2-7 | once | TRBV29-1 | TRBD2 | TGCAGCGTTACGGGAGGGAAGGCTCTATACGAGCAGTACTTC | CSVTGGKALYEQYF
TRBJ1-2 | NA | TRBV3-1/TRBV3-2 | NA | TGTGCCAGCAGCCAAGGGACAAGCTATGGCTACACCTTC | CASSQGTSYGYTF
TRBJ2-7 | NA | TRBV7-8 | NA | TGTGCCAGCAGCTTTAACCAGATATCCTACGAGCAGTACTTC | CASSFNQISYEQYF
TRBJ2-7 | NA | TRBV28 | NA | TGTGCCAGCAGTTTATACCTCGGACTAGGGGGTAATGAGCAGTACTTC | CASSLYLGLGGNEQYF
TRBJ2-1 | once | TRBV14 | TRBD2 | TGTGCCAGCAGCCCACGTAGCGGGAGCTCCTACAATGAGCAGTTCTTC | CASSPRSGSSYNEQFF
TRBJ2-7 | NA | TRBV18 | TRBD2 | TGTGCCAGCTCACCGCGACTAGCGACTCCCGACGAGCAGTACTTC | CASSPRLATPDEQYF
TRBJ1-5 | NA | TRBV5-1 | NA | TGCGCCAGCAGCACCCGGGACAACAATCAGCCCCAGCATTTT | CASSTRDNNQPQHF
TRBJ2-2 | NA | TRBV19 | NA | TGTGCCTGCAGTCCCCCCCCAGTAACCGGGGAGCTGTTTTTT | CACSPPPVTGELFF
TRBJ2-7 | NA | TRBV28 | TRBD2 | TGTGCCAGCAGTTCATCTAGCGGGAGTCTTATTTACGAGCAGTACTTC | CASSSSSGSLIYEQYF
TRBJ1-4 | NA | TRBV19 | NA | TGTGCCAGCCAGAGGGGGTTCGAAACTAATGAAAAACTGTTTTTT | CASQRGFETNEKLFF
TRBJ1-1 | once | TRBV4-1 | NA | TGCGCCAGCAGCCACCCGGGGAGGGGATTGGGTATGGGCACTGAAGCTTTCTTT | CASSHPGRGLGMGTEAFF
TRBJ2-5 | NA | TRBV30 | TRBD2 | TGTGCCTGGAGTGTACCGTGGGTAGCGGGGGAGACCCAGTACTTC | CAWSVPWVAGETQYF
TRBJ2-5 | NA | TRBV18 | NA | TGTGCCAGCTCACCACCCCAACTAGCCGGGGAGACCCAGTACTTC | CASSPPQLAGETQYF
TRBJ1-4 | NA | TRBV10-2 | TRBD1 | TGCGCCAGCAGTGAGTCCGGGACAGCTGAAAAACTGTTTTTT | CASSESGTAEKLFF
TRBJ2-1 | once | TRBV2 | TRBD2 | TGTGCCAGCAGTGCGGCGGGAGAGATCAATGAGCAGTTCTTC | CASSAAGEINEQFF
TRBJ1-5 | NA | TRBV7-2 | NA | TGTGCCAGCAGCTTAGGCCCAGGGGAAGGCAATCAGCCCCAGCATTTT | CASSLGPGEGNQPQHF
TRBJ1-2 | NA | TRBV7-9 | NA | TGTGCCAGCAGCGGCCGGGGGGATCTGAACTATGGCTACACCTTC | CASSGRGDLNYGYTF
TRBJ1-3 | NA | TRBV7-9 | TRBD1 | TGTGCCAGCAGCTTAGGACAGGGTCAGGGGAACACCATATATTTT | CASSLGQGQGNTIYF
TRBJ2-1 | NA | TRBV19 | NA | TGTGCCAGTAGTGCGGCTGCCTACTACAATGAGCAGTTCTTC | CASSAAAYYNEQFF
TRBJ1-2 | NA | TRBV5-1 | TRBD1 | TGCGCCAGCAGCGCCCTCAGGGGGCCGGGTGGCTACACCTTC | CASSALRGPGGYTF
TRBJ1-1 | NA | TRBV18 | TRBD1 | TGTGCCAGCTCACGCCCGGGACAGCTGAACACTGAAGCTTTCTTT | CASSRPGQLNTEAFF
TRBJ2-2 | NA | TRBV27 | TRBD2 | TGTGCCAGCAGTTCTTGGGGGAGGGTCACCGGGGAGCTGTTTTTT | CASSSWGRVTGELFF
TRBJ2-2 | NA | TRBV7-8 | TRBD2 | TGTGCCAGCAGCTTGACTAGCGGGATTGGCGGGGAGCTGTTTTTT | CASSLTSGIGGELFF
TRBJ1-3 | NA | TRBV7-9 | NA | TGTGCCAGCACGCAGGGTATTGCGGGAAACACCATATATTTT | CASTQGIAGNTIYF
TRBJ2-7 | few | TRBV4-1 | TRBD1 | TGCGCCAGCAGGGCCGGGACAGGACAGTCCTACGAGCAGTACTTC | CASRAGTGQSYEQYF
TRBJ2-7 | NA | TRBV11-2 | TRBD1 | TGTGCCAGCAGCTCAGGGACAGGGGGCTTCTACGAGCAGTACTTC | CASSSGTGGFYEQYF
TRBJ2-3 | NA | TRBV14 | TRBD1 | TGTGCCAGCAGCCGGCAGGGGGCTGTCACAGATACGCAGTATTTT | CASSRQGAVTDTQYF
TRBJ1-2 | NA | TRBV19 | TRBD1 | TGTGCCAGTTCTGACAGGGTCCATGGCTACACCTTC | CASSDRVHGYTF
TRBJ1-5 | NA | TRBV28 | TRBD1 | TGTGCCAGCAGTCCAGGGACAGGGGGTCAGCCCCAGCATTTT | CASSPGTGGQPQHF
TRBJ2-1 | NA | TRBV5-1 | TRBD2 | TGCGCCAGCAGCTTGGCAACTAGCGGGATGTACAATGAGCAGTTCTTC | CASSLATSGMYNEQFF
TRBJ2-5 | NA | TRBV19 | TRBD2 | TGTGCCAGTAGTACCCTGAGCGGGAGGGCCCGGGAGACCCAGTACTTC | CASSTLSGRARETQYF
TRBJ2-7 | NA | TRBV7-9 | NA | TGTGCCAGCAGCTTAGGTGAGGCGGCGGGACTTTCCTACGAGCAGTACTTC | CASSLGEAAGLSYEQYF
TRBJ2-1 | NA | TRBV5-1 | NA | TGCGCCAGCAGCTTGATGTTAGGAGTCTACAATGAGCAGTTCTTC | CASSLMLGVYNEQFF
TRBJ2-2 | NA | TRBV5-6 | TRBD1 | TGTGCCAGCAGCTTGGCCCCAGGGGGCGTCGGGGAGCTGTTTTTT | CASSLAPGGVGELFF
TRBJ1-1 | NA | TRBV28 | NA | TGTGCCAGCAGGGAGGAGGGGCGCTTAGCTGGAGCTTTCTTT | CASREEGRLAGAFF
TRBJ2-7 | NA | TRBV9 | TRBD2 | TGTGCCAGCAGCTCTAGCGGGAGGGCCTACGAGCAGTACTTC | CASSSSGRAYEQYF
TRBJ2-7 | NA | TRBV29-1 | NA | TGCAGCGCAAGGGAGGCAGGCGGAAGCGAGCAGTACTTC | CSAREAGGSEQYF
TRBJ2-1 | NA | TRBV29-1 | NA | TGCAGCGTTGAAAGCCATAACCTTAGTGCAAGCTCCTACAATGAGCAGTTCTTC | CSVESHNLSASSYNEQFF
TRBJ2-7 | NA | TRBV7-9 | NA | TGTGCCAGCAGCTTAGATTGGAGCGAGCAGTACTTC | CASSLDWSEQYF
TRBJ2-5 | NA | TRBV19 | NA | TGTGCCAGTAGTATTCGCATCGGCCCCGGGGAGACCCAGTACTTC | CASSIRIGPGETQYF
TRBJ2-2 | NA | TRBV2 | TRBD1 | TGTGCCAGCAGTGAAGCCCCGGGACAGGGGGATCGGGACACCGGGGAGCTGTTTTTT | CASSEAPGQGDRDTGELFF
TRBJ2-3 | NA | TRBV5-1 | TRBD2 | TGCGCCAGCAGCTTGGCTCTAGCGGGAGCGGCAGATACGCAGTATTTT | CASSLALAGAADTQYF